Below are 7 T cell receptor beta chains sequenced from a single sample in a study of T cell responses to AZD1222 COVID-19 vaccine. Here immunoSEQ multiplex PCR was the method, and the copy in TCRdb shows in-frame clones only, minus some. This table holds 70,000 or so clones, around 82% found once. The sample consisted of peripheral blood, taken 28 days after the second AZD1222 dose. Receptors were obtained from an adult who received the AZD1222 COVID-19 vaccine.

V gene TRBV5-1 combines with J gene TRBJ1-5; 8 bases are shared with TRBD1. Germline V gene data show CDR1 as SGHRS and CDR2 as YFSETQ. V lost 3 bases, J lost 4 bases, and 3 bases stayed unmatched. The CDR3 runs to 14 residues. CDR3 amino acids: CASSSGQGNQPQHF. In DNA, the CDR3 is TGCGCCAGCAGCTCAGGACAGGGTAATCAGCCCCAGCATTTT.

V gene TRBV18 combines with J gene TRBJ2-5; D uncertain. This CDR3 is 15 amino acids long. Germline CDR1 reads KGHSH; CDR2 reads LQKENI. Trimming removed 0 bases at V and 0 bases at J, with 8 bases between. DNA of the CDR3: TGTGCCAGCTCACCACCCCTTACTTACCAAGAGACCCAGTACTTC. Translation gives CASSPPLTYQETQYF.

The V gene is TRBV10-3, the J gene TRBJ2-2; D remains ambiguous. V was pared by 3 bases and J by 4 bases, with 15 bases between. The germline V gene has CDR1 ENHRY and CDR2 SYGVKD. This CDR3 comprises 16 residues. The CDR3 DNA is TGTGCCATCAGTGACGTGGGGAAGTCGCGCACCGGGGAGCTGTTTTTT. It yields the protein CAISDVGKSRTGELFF.

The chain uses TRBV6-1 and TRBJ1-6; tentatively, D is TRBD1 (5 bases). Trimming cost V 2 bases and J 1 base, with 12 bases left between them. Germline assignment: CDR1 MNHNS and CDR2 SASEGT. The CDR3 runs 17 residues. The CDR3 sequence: CASSESGGGSYNSPLHF. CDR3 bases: TGTGCCAGCAGTGAATCGGGGGGGGGATCCTATAATTCACCCCTCCACTTT.

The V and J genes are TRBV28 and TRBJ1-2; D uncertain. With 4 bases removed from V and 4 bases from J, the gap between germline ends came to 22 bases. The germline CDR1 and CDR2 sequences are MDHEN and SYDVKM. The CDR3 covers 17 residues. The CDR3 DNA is TGTGCCAGCAGTTCCTTCGACCCGATCTCTCGGGGCTATGGCTACACCTTC. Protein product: CASSSFDPISRGYGYTF.

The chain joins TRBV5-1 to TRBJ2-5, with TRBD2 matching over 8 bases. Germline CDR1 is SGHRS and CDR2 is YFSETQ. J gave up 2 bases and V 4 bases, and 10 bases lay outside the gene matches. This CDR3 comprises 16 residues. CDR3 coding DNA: TGCGCCAGCAGCCCTCAGGGACTAGGAGGTCAAGAGACCCAGTACTTC. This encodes CASSPQGLGGQETQYF.

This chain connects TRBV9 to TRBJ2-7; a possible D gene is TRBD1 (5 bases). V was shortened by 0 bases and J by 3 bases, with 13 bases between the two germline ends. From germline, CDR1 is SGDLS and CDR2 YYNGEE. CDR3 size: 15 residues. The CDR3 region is CASSVGTGSGYEQYF. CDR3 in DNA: TGTGCCAGCAGCGTAGGAACAGGTTCCGGCTACGAGCAGTACTTC.